This passage covers 28 T cell receptor beta chains from one sample sequenced in a study of control samples from healthy donors and cancer patients. The repertoire was sequenced with immunoSEQ multiplex PCR; TCRdb's copy has only in-frame clones and lacks some. The sample holds 190,000 or so clones; about 93% are singletons and the top ten take more than 1.1%. Sample: blood. These receptors originate from a man aged 18 to 30 in good health.

The chain employs TRBV2 and TRBJ2-2; TRBD2 aligns across 8 bases. Germline lookup yields CDR1 SNHLY and CDR2 FYNNEI. The length of the CDR3 is 15 residues. Losses at the gene ends were 3 bases for V and 1 base for J; bases not matched to a gene: 1. CDR3 residues: CASSETSVNTGELFF. The CDR3 DNA is TGTGCCAGCAGTGAGACTAGCGTGAACACCGGGGAGCTGTTTTTT. Drawing the rest from reference TRBV2 and TRBJ2-2, the complete variable domain is EPEVTQTPSHQVTQMGQEVILRCVPISNHLYFYWYRQILGQKVEFLVSFYNNEISEKSEIFDDQFSVERPDGSNFTLKIRSTKLEDSAMYFCASSETSVNTGELFFGEGSRLTVL.

The chain links TRBV7-2 to TRBJ2-6, with TRBD2 matching 7 bases. CDR1 is SGHTA and CDR2 is FQGNSA in the germline V gene. The trim removed 2 bases at V and 3 bases at J, leaving 10 bases unmatched. The CDR3 is made up of 18 amino acids. CDR3 DNA: TGTGCCAGCAGCTTAAATCGGGTCTCGGGGGGTGGGGCCAACGTCCTGACTTTC. Amino acid sequence: CASSLNRVSGGGANVLTF.

The CDR3 protein is CASSRGEIYGYTF. CDR3 in DNA: TGTGCCAGCAGTAGAGGGGAAATCTATGGCTACACCTTC. This chain uses TRBV6-5 with TRBJ1-2; tentatively, D is TRBD1 (5 bases). CDR3 length equals 13 residues. Germline V lookup: CDR1 MNHEY, CDR2 SVGAGI. V was trimmed by 5 bases and J by 4 bases, leaving 11 bases between them.

The chain couples TRBV19 to TRBJ1-4; the D gene is possibly TRBD1 (5 bases). The CDR3 consists of 13 residues. Trimming left V 7 bases short and J 4 bases short, with 10 bases between. Germline V gene lookup returns CDR1 LNHDA and CDR2 SQIVND (reference sequence). CDR3 nucleotide sequence: TGTGCCAGTAACAGGAAACTTAATGAAAAACTGTTTTTT. Its translation is CASNRKLNEKLFF.

The J gene is TRBJ2-3, the V gene TRBV7-2; tentatively, D is TRBD1 (5 bases). This CDR3 is built from 15 residues. CDR1 and CDR2 (germline): SGHTA, FQGNSA. The V end lost 1 base, the J end lost 0 bases, and 8 bases lay between the germline ends. CDR3 nucleotides: TGTGCCAGCAGCTTAGGGGGCTTTAGCACAGATACGCAGTATTTT. It codes for CASSLGGFSTDTQYF.

The chain combines TRBV5-8 with TRBJ2-7; 7 nucleotides align to TRBD1. V trimming: 5 bases; J trimming: 0 bases; junction bases outside the gene matches: 14. The germline V gene encodes CDR1 SGHTS and CDR2 YDEGEE. The CDR3 loop spans 17 amino acids. The CDR3 DNA reads TGTGCCAGCAGGGGGCAAAGGACAGGCGACCTCTCCTACGAGCAGTACTTC. Its protein is CASRGQRTGDLSYEQYF.

This rearrangement joins TRBV2 to TRBJ1-2, with D tentatively TRBD1 (6 bases). V gave up 7 bases and J gave up 8 bases, with 14 bases separating them. The CDR3 is made up of 12 amino acids. Germline CDR1 SNHLY, CDR2 FYNNEI. CDR3 nucleotides: TGTGCCAGCATCGAGGGGGGGAACGGCTACACCTTC. This sequence encodes CASIEGGNGYTF.

The chain is built from TRBV2 and TRBJ2-4; D possibly uses TRBD1 or TRBD2 (6 bases each). The CDR3 has 16 residues. Germline V gene sequence: CDR1 SNHLY, CDR2 FYNNEI. Trimming cost V 5 bases and J 6 bases, with 20 bases left between them. The CDR3 region has the DNA TGTGCCAGCAGTCCAAAGGGGGGCAGAGTTAGAAACATTCAGTACTTC. It encodes CASSPKGGRVRNIQYF.

The J gene is TRBJ2-1, the V gene TRBV3-1 (or the pseudogene TRBV3-2); unclear D gene. The CDR3 is 12 amino acids. V lost 1 base to trimming and J lost 9 bases, with 7 bases between them. The germline V gene has CDR1 LGHDT and CDR2 YNNKEL (reference sequence). In DNA form, the CDR3 reads TGTGCCAGCAGCCAAGCATGGGGTGAGCAGTTCTTC. It codes for CASSQAWGEQFF.

The rearrangement links TRBV5-8 to TRBJ2-5; D ambiguous. Between the trimmed V and J ends, which lost 7 bases and 3 bases, there was a span of 19 bases. CDR1 is SGHTS and CDR2 is YDEGEE in the germline V gene. The CDR3 is 15 residues long. The CDR3 is CASLKGWADEETQYF. The CDR3 coding sequence is TGTGCCAGCCTAAAAGGATGGGCGGATGAAGAGACCCAGTACTTC.

The rearrangement links TRBV7-8 to TRBJ2-2; 9 positions agree with TRBD2. The germline gives CDR1 SGHVS, CDR2 FQNEAQ. J gave up 2 bases and V 7 bases, and 14 bases lay outside the gene matches. The CDR3 length is 18 residues. The CDR3 DNA follows: TGTGCCAGCACCTCCCGCCGTGCTAGCGGGGTCAACACCGGGGAGCTGTTTTTT. Its translation: CASTSRRASGVNTGELFF. Variable domain in full (rest from reference TRBV7-8 and TRBJ2-2): GAGVSQSPRYKVAKRGQDVALRCDPISGHVSLFWYQQALGQGPEFLTYFQNEAQLDKSGLPSDRFFAERPEGSVSTLKIQRTQQEDSAVYLCASTSRRASGVNTGELFFGEGSRLTVL.

The rearrangement joins TRBV14 to TRBJ1-3, with unresolved D. Trimming took off 5 bases at V and 0 bases at J, with 8 bases between the two ends. The CDR3 runs 14 residues. CDR1 SGHDN and CDR2 FVKESK come from the germline V gene. DNA for the CDR3: TGTGCCAGCAGCGACATCTCCTCTGGAAACACCATATATTTT. Translation: CASSDISSGNTIYF.

The chain links TRBV15 to TRBJ2-1, with D maybe TRBD1 (8 bases). This CDR3 is 18 amino acids long. The V and J ends lost 3 bases and 9 bases respectively, with 27 bases between them. Germline loops: CDR1 LNHNV, CDR2 YYDKDF (reference sequence). The CDR3 DNA reads as TGTGCCACCAGCAGGGTGCTTGGGACAGGACAGCGCGGGGGTGAGCAGTTCTTC. Residues: CATSRVLGTGQRGGEQFF.

V is TRBV3-1 (or the pseudogene TRBV3-2) and J is TRBJ2-5, with TRBD1 matching 7 bases. Germline V CDR1 and CDR2: LGHDT, YNNKEL (reference sequence). With V trimmed by 4 bases and J by 2 bases, 1 base remained unmatched. The CDR3 consists of 13 residues. The CDR3, as DNA: TGTGCCAGCAGCCCCAGGGGGCAAGAGACCCAGTACTTC. Translating it yields CASSPRGQETQYF.

The chain combines TRBV14 with TRBJ1-3; D is unclear. CDR3 length: 17 amino acids. The V end lost 6 bases, the J end lost 0 bases, and 18 bases lay between the germline ends. Per the germline V gene, CDR1 is SGHDN and CDR2 is FVKESK. The CDR3 protein is CASRGVSAEPSGNTIYF. In DNA form, the CDR3 reads TGTGCCAGCAGGGGCGTTTCGGCAGAGCCCTCTGGAAACACCATATATTTT.

The chain recombines TRBV3-1 (or the pseudogene TRBV3-2) with TRBJ2-3; 7 nucleotides agree with TRBD1. CDR3 length: 18 residues. V lost 4 bases to trimming and J lost 1 base; unmatched junction nucleotides: 14. Per the germline V gene, CDR1 is LGHDT and CDR2 is YNNKEL (reference sequence). The chain's CDR3 is CASSPINRGSWGTDTQYF. The CDR3 DNA reads as TGTGCCAGCAGCCCCATCAACAGGGGATCTTGGGGCACAGATACGCAGTATTTT.

The genes are TRBV4-1 and TRBJ1-4; maybe TRBD1 (5 bases). Trimming shortened V by 4 bases and J by 6 bases, and 15 bases separated the two germline ends. CDR1 MGHRA and CDR2 YSYEKL come from the germline V gene. CDR3 length: 15 residues. CDR3 residues: CASSRARAGDEKLFF. The CDR3 DNA follows: TGCGCCAGCAGCCGAGCCCGGGCGGGGGATGAAAAACTGTTTTTT.

The chain combines TRBV13 with TRBJ1-3, with D possibly TRBD1 on 5 matching bases. The CDR3 sequence is 15 residues long. Germline CDR1 reads PRHDT; CDR2 reads FYEKMQ (reference sequence). V lost 5 bases to trimming and J lost 0 bases, with 11 bases between them. CDR3 protein: CASSPGTGSGNTIYF. As DNA, the CDR3 is TGTGCCAGCAGCCCCGGGACGGGCTCTGGAAACACCATATATTTT. Full variable domain (rest looked up from reference TRBV13 and TRBJ1-3): AAGVIQSPRHLIKEKRETATLKCYPIPRHDTVYWYQQGPGQDPQFLISFYEKMQSDKGSIPDRFSAQQFSDYHSELNMSSLELGDSALYFCASSPGTGSGNTIYFGEGSWLTVV.

The chain employs TRBV2 and TRBJ2-2; D gene unclear. The CDR3 is made up of 15 amino acids. Germline V gives CDR1 SNHLY, CDR2 FYNNEI. Trimming took 6 bases from V and 4 from J, leaving 15 bases between them. Here the CDR3 DNA reads TGTGCCAGCAGGTTCTCGACCGCGTTCACCGGGGAGCTGTTTTTT. Translating gives CASRFSTAFTGELFF.

The chain employs TRBV7-9 and TRBJ2-1; 9 bases agree with TRBD2. This CDR3 spans 17 amino acids. Germline V gene lookup returns CDR1 SEHNR and CDR2 FQNEAQ (reference sequence). V lost 5 bases, J lost 5 bases, and 13 bases stayed unmatched. CDR3 region: CASSGKEVAGVNNEQFF. Written as DNA, the CDR3 is TGTGCCAGCAGCGGAAAAGAAGTAGCGGGGGTAAACAATGAGCAGTTCTTC.

The V and J genes are TRBV28 and TRBJ2-6, with TRBD2 matching 8 bases. The CDR3 is 18 residues long. Germline values: CDR1 MDHEN, CDR2 SYDVKM. The V segment lost 3 bases and the J segment 5 bases; nucleotides outside the gene matches: 12. The CDR3 loop reads CASSFPGGPLDRANVLTF. CDR3 in DNA: TGTGCCAGCAGTTTCCCGGGAGGGCCCCTTGATCGGGCCAACGTCCTGACTTTC.

The gene calls are TRBV19 and TRBJ1-6; D uncertain. Trimming left V 1 base short and J 7 bases short, with 8 bases between. CDR1 is LNHDA and CDR2 is SQIVND in the germline V gene (reference sequence). The CDR3 has 14 residues. The CDR3 sequence: CASSIGNQNSPLHF. In DNA form, the CDR3 reads TGTGCCAGTAGTATAGGTAACCAGAATTCACCCCTCCACTTT.

This chain links TRBV5-5 with TRBJ1-2; possible D gene TRBD1, 6 bases. CDR3 length: 15 amino acids. Trimming left V 4 bases short and J 0 bases short, with 13 bases between. Germline-derived CDR1 and CDR2 are SGHKS and YYEKEE (reference sequence). The CDR3 region is CASSSGDIPNYGYTF. CDR3 nucleotide sequence: TGTGCCAGCAGCAGCGGGGACATCCCTAACTATGGCTACACCTTC.

J is TRBJ1-4 and V is TRBV15; the D is unclear. V lost 6 bases, J lost 10 bases, and 9 bases lay in between. This CDR3 is built from 11 residues. CDR1 is LNHNV and CDR2 is YYDKDF in the germline V gene (reference sequence). The CDR3 DNA reads TGTGCCACCAGAGGCTCACTAAAACTGTTTTTT. Its translation is CATRGSLKLFF.

This chain uses TRBV6-5 with TRBJ1-5, with D perhaps matching TRBD1 (5 bases). V gave up 2 bases and J gave up 1 base, with 9 bases separating them. Germline CDR1 is MNHEY and CDR2 is SVGAGI. This CDR3 has 15 amino acids. This CDR3 is CASSYNRDSNQPQHF. The CDR3 region has the DNA TGTGCCAGCAGTTACAACCGGGACAGCAATCAGCCCCAGCATTTT.

The chain uses TRBV5-6 and TRBJ2-7; D is possibly TRBD1 (7 bases). CDR3 length: 15 residues. The germline gives CDR1 SGHDT, CDR2 YYEEEE. Trimming removed 1 base at V and 6 bases at J, with 17 bases between. The CDR3 sequence is CASSLLSGGRSEQYF. The CDR3 DNA reads as TGTGCCAGCAGCTTGCTATCAGGGGGGAGAAGCGAGCAGTACTTC.

This chain uses TRBV5-8 with TRBJ1-4; D uncertain. The CDR3 has 15 amino acids. CDR1 and CDR2 from the germline V gene are SGHTS and YDEGEE. With 5 bases removed from V and 1 base from J, the gap between germline ends came to 12 bases. The CDR3 loop is CASRCPGITNEKLFF. Written as DNA, the CDR3 is TGTGCCAGCAGGTGTCCGGGGATAACTAATGAAAAACTGTTTTTT. Full variable domain (rest looked up from reference TRBV5-8 and TRBJ1-4): EAGVTQSPTHLIKTRGQQATLRCSPISGHTSVYWYQQALGLGLQFLLWYDEGEERNRGNFPPRFSGRQFPNYSSELNVNALELEDSALYLCASRCPGITNEKLFFGSGTQLSVL.

V gene TRBV4-1 combines with J gene TRBJ2-7; D may be TRBD2 (6 bases). The germline V and J ends were trimmed by 4 bases and 1 base, with 11 bases remaining between them. There are 14 residues in the CDR3. CDR1 and CDR2 (germline): MGHRA, YSYEKL. CDR3 bases: TGCGCCAGCAGCCCGCGGGACGGATCCTACGAGCAGTACTTC. Amino acid sequence: CASSPRDGSYEQYF.